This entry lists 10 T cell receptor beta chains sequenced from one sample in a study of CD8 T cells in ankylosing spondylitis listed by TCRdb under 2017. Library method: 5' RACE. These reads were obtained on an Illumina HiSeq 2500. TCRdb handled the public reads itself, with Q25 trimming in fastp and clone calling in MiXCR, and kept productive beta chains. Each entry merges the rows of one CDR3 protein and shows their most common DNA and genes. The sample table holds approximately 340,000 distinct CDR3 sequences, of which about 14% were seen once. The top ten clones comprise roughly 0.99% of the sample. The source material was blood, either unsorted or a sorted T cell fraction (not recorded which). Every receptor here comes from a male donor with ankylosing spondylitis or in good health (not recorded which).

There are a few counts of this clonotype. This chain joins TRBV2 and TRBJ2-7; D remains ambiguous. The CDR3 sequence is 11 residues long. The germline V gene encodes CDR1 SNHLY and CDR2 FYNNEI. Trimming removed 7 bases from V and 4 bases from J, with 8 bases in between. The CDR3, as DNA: TGTGCCAGCACCTCTGAGTACGAGCAGTACTTC. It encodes CASTSEYEQYF. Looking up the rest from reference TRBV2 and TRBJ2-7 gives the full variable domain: EPEVTQTPSHQVTQMGQEVILRCVPISNHLYFYWYRQILGQKVEFLVSFYNNEISEKSEIFDDQFSVERPDGSNFTLKIRSTKLEDSAMYFCASTSEYEQYFGPGTRLTVT.

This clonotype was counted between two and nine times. CDR3 sequence (DNA): TGTGCCAGCAGTTTAAGACCCATAGGGGCACTCTACGAGCAGTACTTC. Its protein is CASSLRPIGALYEQYF. The rearrangement joins TRBV27 to TRBJ2-7; D is possibly TRBD1 (5 bases). Trimming left V 2 bases short and J 3 bases short, with 17 bases between. This CDR3 is built from 16 residues. Germline CDR1 and CDR2: MNHEY and SMNVEV (reference sequence).

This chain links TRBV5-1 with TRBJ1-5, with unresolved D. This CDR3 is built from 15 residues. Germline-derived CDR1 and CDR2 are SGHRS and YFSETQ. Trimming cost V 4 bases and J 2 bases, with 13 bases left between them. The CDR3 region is CASSPGPGGNQPQHF. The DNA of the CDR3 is TGCGCCAGCAGCCCTGGACCCGGGGGCAATCAGCCCCAGCATTTT.

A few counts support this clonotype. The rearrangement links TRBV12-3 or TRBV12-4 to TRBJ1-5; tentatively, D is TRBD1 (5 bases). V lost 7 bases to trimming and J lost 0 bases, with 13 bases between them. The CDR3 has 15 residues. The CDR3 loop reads CASTWDRFSNQPQHF. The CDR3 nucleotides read TGTGCCAGCACCTGGGACCGCTTTAGCAATCAGCCCCAGCATTTT.

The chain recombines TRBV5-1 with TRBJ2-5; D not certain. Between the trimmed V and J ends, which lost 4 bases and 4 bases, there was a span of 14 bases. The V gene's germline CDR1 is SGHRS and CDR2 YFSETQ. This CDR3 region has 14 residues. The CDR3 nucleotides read TGCGCCAGCAGCCCCTCCGGTGATCTAGAGACCCAGTACTTC. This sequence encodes CASSPSGDLETQYF.

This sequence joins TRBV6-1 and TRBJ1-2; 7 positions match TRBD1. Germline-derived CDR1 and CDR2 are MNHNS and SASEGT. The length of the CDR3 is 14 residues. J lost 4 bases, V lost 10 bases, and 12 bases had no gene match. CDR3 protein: CATRFQGQIYGYTF. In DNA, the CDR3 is TGTGCCACCAGATTCCAGGGACAGATCTATGGCTACACCTTC.

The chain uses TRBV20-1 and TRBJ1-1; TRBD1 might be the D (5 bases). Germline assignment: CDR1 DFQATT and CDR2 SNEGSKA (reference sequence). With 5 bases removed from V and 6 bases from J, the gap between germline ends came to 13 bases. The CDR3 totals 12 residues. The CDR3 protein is CSASGRLAEAFF. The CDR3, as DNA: TGCAGTGCTTCGGGGCGACTTGCTGAAGCTTTCTTT.

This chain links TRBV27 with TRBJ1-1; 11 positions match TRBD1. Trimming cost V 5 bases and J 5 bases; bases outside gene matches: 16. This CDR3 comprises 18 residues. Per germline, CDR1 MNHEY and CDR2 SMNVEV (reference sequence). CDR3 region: CASSPGTGGTKTRTEAFF. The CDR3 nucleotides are TGTGCCAGCAGTCCCGGGACAGGGGGAACAAAAACCCGGACTGAAGCTTTCTTT.

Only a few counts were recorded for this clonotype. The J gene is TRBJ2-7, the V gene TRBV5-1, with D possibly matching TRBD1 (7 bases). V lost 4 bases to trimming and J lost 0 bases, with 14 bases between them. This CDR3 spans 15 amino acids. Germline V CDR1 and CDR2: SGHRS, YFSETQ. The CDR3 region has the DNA TGCGCCAGCAGCGTGGGGCAGGGGGGCTCCTACGAGCAGTACTTC. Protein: CASSVGQGGSYEQYF.

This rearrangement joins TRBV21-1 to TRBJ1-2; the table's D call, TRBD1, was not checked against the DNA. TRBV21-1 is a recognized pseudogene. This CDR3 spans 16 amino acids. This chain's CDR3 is CASSRGERPGGYGYTF. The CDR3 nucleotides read TGTGCCAGCAGCAGGGGAGAACGGCCAGGGGGCTATGGCTACACCTTC.